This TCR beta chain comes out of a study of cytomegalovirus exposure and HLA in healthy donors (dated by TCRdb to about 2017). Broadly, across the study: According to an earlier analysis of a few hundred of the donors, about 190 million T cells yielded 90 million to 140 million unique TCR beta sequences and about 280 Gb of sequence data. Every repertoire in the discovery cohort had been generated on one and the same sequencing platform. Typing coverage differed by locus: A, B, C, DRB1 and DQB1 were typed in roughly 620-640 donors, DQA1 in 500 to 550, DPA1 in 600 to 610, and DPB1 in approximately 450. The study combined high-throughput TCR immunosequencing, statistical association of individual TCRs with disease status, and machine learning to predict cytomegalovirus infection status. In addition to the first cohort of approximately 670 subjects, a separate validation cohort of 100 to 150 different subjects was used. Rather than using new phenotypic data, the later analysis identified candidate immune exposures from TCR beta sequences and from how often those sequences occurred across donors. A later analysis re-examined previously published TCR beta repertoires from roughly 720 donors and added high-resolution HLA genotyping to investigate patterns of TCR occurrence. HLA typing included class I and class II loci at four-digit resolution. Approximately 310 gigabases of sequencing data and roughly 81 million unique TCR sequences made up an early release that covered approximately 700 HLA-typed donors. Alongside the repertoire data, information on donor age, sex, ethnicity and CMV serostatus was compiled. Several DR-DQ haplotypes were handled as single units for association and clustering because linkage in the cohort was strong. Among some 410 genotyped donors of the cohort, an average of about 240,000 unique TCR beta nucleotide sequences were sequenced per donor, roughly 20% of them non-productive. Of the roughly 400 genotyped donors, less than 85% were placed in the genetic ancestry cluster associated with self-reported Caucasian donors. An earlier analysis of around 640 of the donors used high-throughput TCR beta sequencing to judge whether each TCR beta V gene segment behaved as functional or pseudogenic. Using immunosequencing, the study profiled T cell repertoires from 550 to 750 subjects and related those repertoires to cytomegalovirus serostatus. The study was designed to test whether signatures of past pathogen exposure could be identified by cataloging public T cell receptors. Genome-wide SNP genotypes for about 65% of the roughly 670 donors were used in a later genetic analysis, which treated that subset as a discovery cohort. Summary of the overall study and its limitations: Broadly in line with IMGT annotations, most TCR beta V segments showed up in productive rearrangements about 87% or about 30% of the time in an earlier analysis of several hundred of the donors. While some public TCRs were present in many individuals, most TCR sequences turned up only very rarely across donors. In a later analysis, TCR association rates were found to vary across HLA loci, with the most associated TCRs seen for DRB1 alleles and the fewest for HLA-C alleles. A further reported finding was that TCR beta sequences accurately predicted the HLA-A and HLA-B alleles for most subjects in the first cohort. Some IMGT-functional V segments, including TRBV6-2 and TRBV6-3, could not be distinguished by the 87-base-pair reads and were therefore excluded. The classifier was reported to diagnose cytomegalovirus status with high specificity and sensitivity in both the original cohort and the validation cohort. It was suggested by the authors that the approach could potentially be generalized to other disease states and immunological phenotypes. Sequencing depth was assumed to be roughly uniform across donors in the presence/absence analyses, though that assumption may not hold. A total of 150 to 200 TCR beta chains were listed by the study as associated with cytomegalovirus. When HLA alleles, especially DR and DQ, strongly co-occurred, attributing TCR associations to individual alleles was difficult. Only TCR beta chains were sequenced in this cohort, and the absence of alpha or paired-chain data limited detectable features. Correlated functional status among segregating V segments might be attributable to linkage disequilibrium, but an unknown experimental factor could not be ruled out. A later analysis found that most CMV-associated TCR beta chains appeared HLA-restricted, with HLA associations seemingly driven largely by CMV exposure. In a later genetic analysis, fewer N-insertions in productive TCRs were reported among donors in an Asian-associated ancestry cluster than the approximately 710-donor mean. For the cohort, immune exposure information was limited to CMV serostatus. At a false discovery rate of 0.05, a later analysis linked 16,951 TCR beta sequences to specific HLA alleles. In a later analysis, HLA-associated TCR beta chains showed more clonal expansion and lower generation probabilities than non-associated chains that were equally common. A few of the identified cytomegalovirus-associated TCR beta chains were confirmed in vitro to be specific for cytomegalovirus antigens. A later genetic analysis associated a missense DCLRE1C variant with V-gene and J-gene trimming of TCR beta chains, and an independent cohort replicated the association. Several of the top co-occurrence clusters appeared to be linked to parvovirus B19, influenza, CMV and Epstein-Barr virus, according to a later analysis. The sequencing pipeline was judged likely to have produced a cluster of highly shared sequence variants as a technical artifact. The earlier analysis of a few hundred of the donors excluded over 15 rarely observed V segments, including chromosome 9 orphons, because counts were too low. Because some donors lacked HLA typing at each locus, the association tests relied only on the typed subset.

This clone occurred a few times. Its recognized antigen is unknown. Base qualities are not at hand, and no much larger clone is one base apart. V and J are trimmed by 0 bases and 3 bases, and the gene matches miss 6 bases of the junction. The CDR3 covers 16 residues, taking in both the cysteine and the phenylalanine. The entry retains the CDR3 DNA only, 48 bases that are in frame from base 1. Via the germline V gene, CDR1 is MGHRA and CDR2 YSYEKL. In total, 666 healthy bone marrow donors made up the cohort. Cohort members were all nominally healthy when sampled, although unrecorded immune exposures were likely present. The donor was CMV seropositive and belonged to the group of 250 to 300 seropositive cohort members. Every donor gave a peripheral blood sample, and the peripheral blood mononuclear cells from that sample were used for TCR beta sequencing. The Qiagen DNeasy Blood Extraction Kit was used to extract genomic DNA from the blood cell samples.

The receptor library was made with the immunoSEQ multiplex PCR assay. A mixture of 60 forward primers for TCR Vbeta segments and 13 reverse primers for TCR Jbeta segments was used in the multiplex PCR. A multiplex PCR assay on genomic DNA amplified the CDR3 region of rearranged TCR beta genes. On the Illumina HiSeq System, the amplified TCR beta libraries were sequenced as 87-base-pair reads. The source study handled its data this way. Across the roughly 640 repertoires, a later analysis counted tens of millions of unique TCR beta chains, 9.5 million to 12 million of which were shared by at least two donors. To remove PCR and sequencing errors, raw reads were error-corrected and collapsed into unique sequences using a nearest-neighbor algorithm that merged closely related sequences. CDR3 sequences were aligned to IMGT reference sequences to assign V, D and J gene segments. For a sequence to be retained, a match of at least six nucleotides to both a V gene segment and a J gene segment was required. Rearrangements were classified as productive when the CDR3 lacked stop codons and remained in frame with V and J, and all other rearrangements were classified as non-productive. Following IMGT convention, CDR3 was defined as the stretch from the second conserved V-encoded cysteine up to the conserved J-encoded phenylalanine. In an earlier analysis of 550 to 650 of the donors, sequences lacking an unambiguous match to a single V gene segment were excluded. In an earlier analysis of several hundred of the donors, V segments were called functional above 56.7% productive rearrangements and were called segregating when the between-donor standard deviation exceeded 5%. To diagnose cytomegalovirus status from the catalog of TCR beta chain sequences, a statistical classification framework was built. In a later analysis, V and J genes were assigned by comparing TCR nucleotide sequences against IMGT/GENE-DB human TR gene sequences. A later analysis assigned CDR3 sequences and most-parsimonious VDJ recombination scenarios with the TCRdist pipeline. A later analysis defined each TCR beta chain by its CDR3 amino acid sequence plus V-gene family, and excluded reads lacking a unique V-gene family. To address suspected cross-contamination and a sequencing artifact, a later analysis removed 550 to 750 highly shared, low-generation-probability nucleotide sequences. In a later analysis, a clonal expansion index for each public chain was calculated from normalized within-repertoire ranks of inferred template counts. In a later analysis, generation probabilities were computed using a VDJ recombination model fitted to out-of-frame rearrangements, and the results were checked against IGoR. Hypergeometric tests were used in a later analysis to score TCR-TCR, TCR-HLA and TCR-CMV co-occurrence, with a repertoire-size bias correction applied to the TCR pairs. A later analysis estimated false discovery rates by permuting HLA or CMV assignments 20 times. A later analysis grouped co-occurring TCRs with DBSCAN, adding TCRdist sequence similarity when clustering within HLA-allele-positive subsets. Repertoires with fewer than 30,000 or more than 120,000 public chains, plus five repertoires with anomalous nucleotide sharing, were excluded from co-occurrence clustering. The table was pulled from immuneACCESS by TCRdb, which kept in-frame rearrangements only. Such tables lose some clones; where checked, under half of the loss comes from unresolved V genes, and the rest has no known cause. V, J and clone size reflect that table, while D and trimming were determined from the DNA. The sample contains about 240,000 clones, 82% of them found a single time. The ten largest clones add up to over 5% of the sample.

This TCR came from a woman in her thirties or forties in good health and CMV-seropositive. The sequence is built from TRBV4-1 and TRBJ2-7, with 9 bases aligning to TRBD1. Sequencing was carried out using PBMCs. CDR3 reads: CASSQEGTGIFYEQYF. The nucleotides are TGCGCCAGCAGCCAAGAGGGGACAGGGATCTTCTACGAGCAGTACTTC.